This T cell receptor beta chain was identified in a study of blood T cells in healthy people across ages. The germline V gene encodes CDR1 LGHNA and CDR2 YSLEER. The CDR3 spans 14 residues. V lost 1 base, J lost 4 bases, and 7 bases lay in between. A second about 7 to 12 cycle PCR used barcoded and J-beta primers. TCRdb used MiXCR to reprocess the 5' RACE reads, holding one entry per CDR3 protein. The sample includes more than 450,000 distinct CDR3 sequences, roughly a quarter of them seen just once. Regarding this clonotype: Its antigen is unknown.

Findings and caveats of the study: More naive CD4+ cells and higher diversity marked long-lived donors relative to aged donors.

The same data also went into a second study, on T cells of mothers and their children. As that report states: A second PCR was performed with the M1S primer. This primer added sample barcodes and 2-4 random nucleotides.

The chain employs TRBV4-3 and TRBJ1-4, with a tentative D call TRBD1 (5 bases). What was sequenced was blood. The TCR was taken from a boy aged 2-9 years in good health. The CDR3 sequence: CASSQVGGNEKLFF. The DNA of the CDR3 is TGCGCCAGCAGCCAAGTGGGGGGTAATGAAAAACTGTTTTTT.